The 22 T cell receptor beta chains presented below share a single source sample, sequenced in a study of CD8+ T cells in alopecia areata. The treatment here: oral pan-JAK inhibitor, 5-10 mg twice daily. Sequencing used cDNA as its template, made by extracting RNA and reverse transcribing it. The table came from immunoSEQ multiplex PCR; TCRdb's copy has only in-frame clones and leaves some out. The sample records roughly 110,000 clones, roughly 55% being singletons. Sample: CD8+ T cells sorted from blood, taken at week 24, from a patient treated with tofacitinib. The receptors shown here come from a human donor with alopecia areata.

This clone was detected only a few times. This chain links TRBV15 with TRBJ2-7, with D unresolved. Germline V gene data show CDR1 as LNHNV and CDR2 as YYDKDF (reference sequence). The CDR3 sequence is 16 residues long. V was clipped by 0 bases and J by 2 bases, with 14 bases between them. The DNA for the CDR3 is TGTGCCACCAGCAGAGATCTCCTATCAGGACCCTACGAGCAGTACTTC. Translated, it gives CATSRDLLSGPYEQYF.

On this clone itself: The junction does not match germline at one end; this may be a read error. The V call is TRBV30, the J call TRBJ1-1; maybe TRBD1 (5 bases). The CDR3 extends over 13 amino acids. Per the germline V gene, CDR1 is GTSNPN and CDR2 is SVGIG (reference sequence). CDR3: CARSVGVLTEAFF. In DNA form, the CDR3 reads TGTGCCCGGAGTGTAGGGGTATTGACTGAAGCTTTCTTT.

The chain joins TRBV7-9 to TRBJ1-1; unclear D gene. Germline values: CDR1 SEHNR, CDR2 FQNEAQ (reference sequence). Trimming left V 1 base short and J 5 bases short, with 11 bases between. This CDR3 comprises 14 residues. CDR3 DNA: TGTGCCAGCAGCTTAGTTTCTACCCGGACTGAAGCTTTCTTT. Its translation is CASSLVSTRTEAFF.

The J gene is TRBJ2-2, the V gene TRBV4-3; either TRBD1 or TRBD2 may supply D (6 bases each). This CDR3 region has 17 residues. Trimming took 0 bases from V and 5 from J, leaving 16 bases between them. Germline-derived CDR1 and CDR2 are LGHNA and YSLEER. The CDR3 protein is CASSQDLGTGRTGELFF. The DNA of the CDR3 is TGCGCCAGCAGCCAAGATTTAGGTACAGGGAGGACCGGGGAGCTGTTTTTT.

This clone was picked up a small number of times. The chain employs TRBV29-1 and TRBJ2-3; D gene uncertain. Trimming took 7 bases from V and 0 from J, leaving 5 bases between them. The CDR3 contains 11 residues. CDR1 and CDR2 from the germline V gene are SQVTM and ANQGSEA. DNA for the CDR3: TGCAGCGGGGATAGCACAGATACGCAGTATTTT. Translation gives CSGDSTDTQYF.

This clone has just a few counts. This chain uses TRBV7-8 with TRBJ2-5, with D unclear. Germline V gene data show CDR1 as SGHVS and CDR2 as FQNEAQ. The ends were cut back, 4 bases at V and 5 bases at J, with 17 bases in the middle. This CDR3 is 15 amino acids long. CDR3 in amino acids: CASSSRLGFGETQYF. The CDR3 DNA sequence: TGTGCCAGCAGCTCCAGGTTGGGGTTTGGGGAGACCCAGTACTTC.

The chain uses TRBV5-4 and TRBJ2-4; 11 bases are shared with TRBD2. The CDR3 extends over 16 amino acids. V was clipped by 4 bases and J by 1 base; unmatched bases: 4. From germline, CDR1 is SGHNT and CDR2 YYREEE (reference sequence). CDR3 region: CASSRRLAGAKNIQYF. Here the CDR3 DNA reads TGTGCCAGCAGCCGTCGACTAGCGGGGGCCAAAAACATTCAGTACTTC. Together with reference TRBV5-4 and TRBJ2-4, the CDR3 gives the full variable domain: ETGVTQSPTHLIKTRGQQVTLRCSSQSGHNTVSWYQQALGQGPQFIFQYYREEENGRGNFPPRFSGLQFPNYSSELNVNALELDDSALYLCASSRRLAGAKNIQYFGAGTRLSVL.

The gene calls are TRBV27 and TRBJ2-7; D is perhaps TRBD1 (6 bases). V gave up 3 bases and J gave up 2 bases, with 14 bases separating them. CDR3 size: 15 residues. Germline loops: CDR1 MNHEY, CDR2 SMNVEV (reference sequence). The CDR3 protein is CASSFSTGHTYEQYF. CDR3 DNA sequence: TGTGCCAGCAGTTTTAGCACAGGGCATACCTACGAGCAGTACTTC.

This clone qualifies as medium-sized. In the same sample, other DNA sequences code for this CDR3. The rearrangement uses TRBV6-4 and TRBJ2-3; 14 nucleotides match TRBD2. Germline CDR1 reads MRHNA; CDR2 reads SNTAGT. The CDR3 is 16 residues long. V gave up 0 bases and J gave up 4 bases; unmatched junction bases: 0. The CDR3 DNA is TGTGCCAGCAGTGACTCGACTAGCGGGGGGGCAGATACGCAGTATTTT. Residues: CASSDSTSGGADTQYF.

The rearrangement uses TRBV5-6 and TRBJ2-1, with 10 bases that match TRBD1. This CDR3 contains 17 residues. V lost 0 bases and J lost 0; bases outside the gene matches: 3. In germline, CDR1 is SGHDT, CDR2 YYEEEE. Here the CDR3 reads CASSLAGQGSSYNEQFF. CDR3 DNA sequence: TGTGCCAGCAGCTTGGCGGGACAGGGGAGCTCCTACAATGAGCAGTTCTTC.

In this sample, this clone turned up once. This sequence joins TRBV7-9 and TRBJ1-1, with D hard to call. V dropped 5 bases and J dropped 1 base, with 17 bases sitting between them. CDR1 is SEHNR and CDR2 is FQNEAQ in the germline V gene (reference sequence). The CDR3 totals 16 residues. CDR3: CASSTINTAGNTEAFF. The CDR3 DNA is TGTGCCAGCAGCACAATTAACACCGCGGGGAACACTGAAGCTTTCTTT.

The sample holds one count of this clone. The chain is built from TRBV19 and TRBJ1-5; D is unresolved. Looked up from germline, CDR1 is LNHDA and CDR2 is SQIVND (reference sequence). The CDR3 sequence is 13 residues long. Trimming took off 7 bases at V and 5 bases at J, with 12 bases between the two ends. CDR3 sequence (DNA): TGTGCCAGTACTCCATGGGCAGATCAGCCCCAGCATTTT. Amino acid sequence: CASTPWADQPQHF.

The rearrangement uses TRBV11-2 and TRBJ2-1; the D gene could be TRBD1 or TRBD2 (5 bases each). Per germline, CDR1 SGHAT and CDR2 FQNNGV. V shed 4 bases and J shed 6 bases, with 7 bases lying between them. The CDR3 extends over 12 amino acids. The CDR3 loop is CASSWDPNEQFF. The CDR3 coding sequence is TGTGCCAGCAGCTGGGACCCCAATGAGCAGTTCTTC.

The chain combines TRBV15 with TRBJ2-4, with TRBD2 as a possible D gene (5 bases). Trimming removed 6 bases from V and 7 bases from J, with 19 bases in between. Germline-derived CDR1 and CDR2 are LNHNV and YYDKDF (reference sequence). CDR3 length equals 15 residues. The chain's CDR3 is CATRGATSSRNIQYF. The CDR3 DNA reads as TGTGCCACCAGGGGAGCTACCTCTTCCCGGAACATTCAGTACTTC.

This clone turned up a few times. This chain joins TRBV13 and TRBJ2-3; 11 nucleotides match TRBD2. Per the germline V gene, CDR1 is PRHDT and CDR2 is FYEKMQ (reference sequence). Trimming at V came to 6 bases and at J to 3 bases, leaving 2 bases not matched to a gene. The CDR3 is 14 amino acids. The CDR3 nucleotides are TGTGCCAGCAGTCGACTAGCGGGGACAGATACGCAGTATTTT. Residues: CASSRLAGTDTQYF.

The rearrangement links TRBV29-1 to TRBJ2-7; tentatively, D is TRBD1 (5 bases). CDR1 and CDR2 (germline): SQVTM, ANQGSEA. The CDR3 has 12 amino acids. Between the trimmed V and J ends, which lost 1 base and 3 bases, there was a span of 7 bases. CDR3: CSVEGDSYEQYF. Here the CDR3 DNA reads TGCAGCGTTGAAGGTGACAGCTACGAGCAGTACTTC.

This sequence joins TRBV18 and TRBJ1-1; D gene unclear. V lost 0 bases to trimming and J lost 5 bases, with 13 bases between them. The germline gives CDR1 KGHSH, CDR2 LQKENI. The CDR3 sequence is 15 residues long. Here the CDR3 DNA reads TGTGCCAGCTCACCACCGTCCGAGGCGCAGACTGAAGCTTTCTTT. Translating it yields CASSPPSEAQTEAFF.

This chain links TRBV13 with TRBJ2-5; 11 positions match TRBD2. There are 13 residues in the CDR3. J gave up 3 bases and V 8 bases, and 2 bases lay outside the gene matches. The germline V gene has CDR1 PRHDT and CDR2 FYEKMQ (reference sequence). CDR3 bases: TGTGCCAGCGGGACTAGCGGTAAAGAGACCCAGTACTTC. It specifies CASGTSGKETQYF.

This chain connects TRBV7-4 to TRBJ2-7; D is undetermined. Trimming removed 3 bases from V and 3 bases from J, with 9 bases in between. The CDR3 totals 13 residues. The germline V gene has CDR1 SGHVT and CDR2 SQSDAQ. CDR3 DNA sequence: TGTGCCAGCAGCTTGAAGGCAGGCTACGAGCAGTACTTC. Encoded protein: CASSLKAGYEQYF.

This chain connects TRBV14 to TRBJ2-7; possible D gene TRBD1, 5 bases. The V end lost 0 bases, the J end lost 9 bases, and 12 bases lay between the germline ends. The CDR3 spans 13 residues. Per germline, CDR1 SGHDN and CDR2 FVKESK. The CDR3 DNA follows: TGTGCCAGCAGCCAAGATCGTAGGGGCCGGCAGTACTTC. This gives the protein CASSQDRRGRQYF.

V is TRBV6-1 and J is TRBJ2-1; no clear D. V lost 4 bases and J 2 bases, leaving 27 bases between the germline ends. CDR3 size: 20 residues. Germline CDR1 reads MNHNS; CDR2 reads SASEGT. The chain's CDR3 is CASSAYSPLTSFGPYNEQFF. The DNA of the CDR3 is TGTGCCAGCAGTGCCTATTCACCATTGACCAGCTTCGGCCCCTACAATGAGCAGTTCTTC.

This clone was seen repeatedly, ten times or more. The CDR3 spells CASSDSGGAYEQYF. DNA of the CDR3: TGTGCCAGCAGTGATAGCGGGGGGGCCTACGAGCAGTACTTC. The chain carries TRBV6-1 and TRBJ2-7; TRBD2 matches at 11 bases. V was clipped by 3 bases and J by 2 bases; unmatched bases: 0. This CDR3 contains 14 residues. Per the germline V gene, CDR1 is MNHNS and CDR2 is SASEGT.